Below, 4 T cell receptor beta chains from the same sample are listed, as sequenced in a study of long-term antiretroviral therapy in people with HIV. A v3.0 immunoSEQ assay was performed at survey level. Produced via immunoSEQ multiplex PCR; TCRdb's table is partial and in-frame only. The repertoire has tens of thousands of clones, approximately 80% of them found once; the top ten carry more than 12%. The specimen comprised unsorted PBMCs, sampled around 4.2 years after starting antiretroviral therapy. The receptors originated from a man between 25 and 39 years old with HIV.

The CDR3, as DNA: TGTGCCAGCAGTTACGCCTCAGGGGCGGGCTACGAGCAGTACTTC. Translation: CASSYASGAGYEQYF. J is TRBJ2-5 and V is TRBV6-5; D might be TRBD1 (6 bases). The end of the DNA fits TRBJ2-7 better, so the J call may be wrong. Germline loops: CDR1 MNHEY, CDR2 SVGAGI. The CDR3 totals 15 residues.

V gene TRBV7-9 combines with J gene TRBJ2-7, with 7 bases identical to TRBD2. The germline V gene encodes CDR1 SEHNR and CDR2 FQNEAQ (reference sequence). The V segment lost 5 bases and the J segment 6 bases; nucleotides outside the gene matches: 10. This CDR3 contains 14 residues. This CDR3 is CASSDRGGSREQYF. The CDR3 DNA reads as TGTGCCAGCAGCGATAGAGGCGGGAGCCGCGAGCAGTACTTC.

This clone was counted a few times. This sequence joins TRBV19 and TRBJ1-2; D uncertain. V dropped 4 bases and J dropped 4 bases, with 7 bases sitting between them. The CDR3 is 12 residues long. Germline-derived CDR1 and CDR2 are LNHDA and SQIVND (reference sequence). The CDR3 sequence is CASSTQAYGYTF. DNA for the CDR3: TGTGCCAGTAGTACCCAGGCCTATGGCTACACCTTC.

The chain is built from TRBV5-4 and TRBJ1-2; D is unclear. The germline gives CDR1 SGHNT, CDR2 YYREEE (reference sequence). This CDR3 is 13 amino acids long. Trimming took off 3 bases at V and 4 bases at J, with 10 bases between the two ends. The CDR3 reads CASSSVMGYGYTF. The DNA of the CDR3 is TGTGCCAGCAGCTCTGTAATGGGCTATGGCTACACCTTC.